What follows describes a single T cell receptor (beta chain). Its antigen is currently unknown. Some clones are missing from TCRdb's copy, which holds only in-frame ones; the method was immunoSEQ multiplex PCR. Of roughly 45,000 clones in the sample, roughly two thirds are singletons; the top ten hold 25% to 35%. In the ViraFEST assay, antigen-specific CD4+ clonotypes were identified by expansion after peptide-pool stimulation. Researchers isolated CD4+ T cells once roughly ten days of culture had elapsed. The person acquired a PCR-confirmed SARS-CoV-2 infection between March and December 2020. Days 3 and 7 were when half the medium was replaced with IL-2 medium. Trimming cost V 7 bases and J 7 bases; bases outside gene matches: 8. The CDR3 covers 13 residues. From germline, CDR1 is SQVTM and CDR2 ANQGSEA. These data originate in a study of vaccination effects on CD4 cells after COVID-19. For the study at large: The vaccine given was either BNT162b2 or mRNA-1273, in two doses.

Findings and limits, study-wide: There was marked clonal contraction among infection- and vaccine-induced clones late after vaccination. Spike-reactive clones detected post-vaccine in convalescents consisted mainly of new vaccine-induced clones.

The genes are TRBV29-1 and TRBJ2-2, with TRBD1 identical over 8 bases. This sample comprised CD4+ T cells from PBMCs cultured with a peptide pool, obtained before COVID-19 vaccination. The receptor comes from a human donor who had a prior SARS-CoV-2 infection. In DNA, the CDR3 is TGCAGCGGCGCCAGGGGGCCATTCGGGGAGCTGTTTTTT. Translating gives CSGARGPFGELFF.